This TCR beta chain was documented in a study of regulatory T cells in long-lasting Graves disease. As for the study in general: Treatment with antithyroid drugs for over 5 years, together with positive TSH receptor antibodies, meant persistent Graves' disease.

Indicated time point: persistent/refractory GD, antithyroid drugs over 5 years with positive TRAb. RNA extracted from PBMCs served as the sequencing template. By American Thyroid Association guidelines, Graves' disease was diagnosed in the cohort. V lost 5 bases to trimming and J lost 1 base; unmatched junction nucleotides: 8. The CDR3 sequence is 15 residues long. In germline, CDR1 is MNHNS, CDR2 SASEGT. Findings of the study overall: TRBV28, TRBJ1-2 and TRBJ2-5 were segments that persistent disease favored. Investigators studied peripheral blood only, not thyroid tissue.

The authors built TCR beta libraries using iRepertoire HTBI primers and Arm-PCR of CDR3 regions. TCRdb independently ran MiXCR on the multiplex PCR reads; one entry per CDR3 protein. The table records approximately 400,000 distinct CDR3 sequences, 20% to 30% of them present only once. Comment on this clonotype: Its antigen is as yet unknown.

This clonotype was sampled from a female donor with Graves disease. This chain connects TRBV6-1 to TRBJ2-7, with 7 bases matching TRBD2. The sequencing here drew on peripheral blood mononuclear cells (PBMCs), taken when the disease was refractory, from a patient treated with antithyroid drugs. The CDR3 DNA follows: TGTGCCAGCAGTCAGACCAGCGGGGATTCCTACGAGCAGTACTTC. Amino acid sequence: CASSQTSGDSYEQYF.